The next 3 T cell receptor beta chains were all read from a single sample in a study of human T cells and chemical hapten exposure. In the library, unique molecular identifiers were attached to individual cDNA molecules. TCRdb reanalysed the reads using MiXCR and keeps one entry per CDR3 protein. The table has about 120,000 distinct CDR3 sequences, around 9% seen once. Unfractionated whole blood yielded the extracted total RNA. Sequenced material: whole blood. The receptor set was obtained from a human donor in good health. Some clones in this sample may be carry-over from other donors' samples.

This clonotype was recorded a few times. The rearrangement uses TRBV4-3 and TRBJ2-5; 7 nucleotides line up with TRBD1. The CDR3 is 15 residues long. Unmatched junction bases numbered 6, after V lost 2 bases and J lost 3 bases. Germline lookup yields CDR1 LGHNA and CDR2 YSLEER. The CDR3 reads CASSQHYDREETQYF. The CDR3 region has the DNA TGCGCCAGCAGCCAACATTATGACAGGGAAGAGACCCAGTACTTC.

This clonotype was counted many times. The chain has TRBV7-9 and TRBJ2-7, with 7 positions matching TRBD2. V shed 5 bases and J 7 bases; nucleotides not matched to a gene: 5. CDR1 and CDR2 from the germline V gene are SEHNR and FQNEAQ (reference sequence). The CDR3 contains 12 residues. CDR3 coding DNA: TGTGCCAGCAGCCCCCAGCGGGAAGAGCAGTACTTC. Residues: CASSPQREEQYF.

The chain combines TRBV3-1 with TRBJ2-1, with D possibly being TRBD2 (6 bases). Trimming shortened V by 0 bases and J by 2 bases, and 14 bases separated the two germline ends. Per the germline V gene, CDR1 is LGHDT and CDR2 is YNNKEL (reference sequence). This CDR3 spans 17 amino acids. The CDR3 DNA follows: TGTGCCAGCAGCCAAGATGAGAGTAGCGGAGCCTACAATGAGCAGTTCTTC. Its translation: CASSQDESSGAYNEQFF.